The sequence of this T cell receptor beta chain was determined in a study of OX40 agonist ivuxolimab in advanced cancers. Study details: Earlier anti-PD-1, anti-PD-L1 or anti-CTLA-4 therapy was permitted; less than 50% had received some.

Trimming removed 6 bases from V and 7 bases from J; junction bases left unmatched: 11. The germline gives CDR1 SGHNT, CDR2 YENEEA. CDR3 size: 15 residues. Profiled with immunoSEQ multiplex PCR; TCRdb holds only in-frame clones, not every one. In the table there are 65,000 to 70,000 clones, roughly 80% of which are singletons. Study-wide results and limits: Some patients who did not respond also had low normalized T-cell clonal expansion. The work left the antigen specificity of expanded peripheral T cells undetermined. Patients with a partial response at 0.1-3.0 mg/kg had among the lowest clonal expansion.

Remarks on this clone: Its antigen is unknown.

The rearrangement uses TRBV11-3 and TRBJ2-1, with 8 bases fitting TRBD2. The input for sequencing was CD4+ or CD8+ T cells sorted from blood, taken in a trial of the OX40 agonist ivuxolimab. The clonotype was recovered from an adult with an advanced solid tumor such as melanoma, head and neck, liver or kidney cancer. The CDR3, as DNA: TGTGCCAGCAGTCGGGGGACTAGTAGCGTGAATGAGCAGTTCTTC. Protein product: CASSRGTSSVNEQFF.